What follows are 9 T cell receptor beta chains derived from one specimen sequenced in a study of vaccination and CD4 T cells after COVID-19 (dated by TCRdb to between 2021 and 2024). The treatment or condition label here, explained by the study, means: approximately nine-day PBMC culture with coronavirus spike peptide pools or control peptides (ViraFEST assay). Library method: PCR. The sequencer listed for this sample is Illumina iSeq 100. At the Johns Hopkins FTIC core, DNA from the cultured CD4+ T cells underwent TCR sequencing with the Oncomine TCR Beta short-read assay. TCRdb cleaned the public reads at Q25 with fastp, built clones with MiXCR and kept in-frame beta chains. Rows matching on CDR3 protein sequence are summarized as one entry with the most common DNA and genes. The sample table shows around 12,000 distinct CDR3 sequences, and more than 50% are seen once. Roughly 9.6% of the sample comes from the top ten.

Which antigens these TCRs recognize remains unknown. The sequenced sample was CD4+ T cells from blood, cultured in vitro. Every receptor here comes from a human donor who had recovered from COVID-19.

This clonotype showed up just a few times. The CDR3 DNA sequence: TGCAGTGCTAGAGGGACAGGGGCCTCATATAGCAATCAGCCCCAGCATTTT. It codes for CSARGTGASYSNQPQHF. The rearrangement uses TRBV20-1 and TRBJ1-5, with TRBD1 matching 9 bases. Unmatched junction bases numbered 7, after V lost 1 base and J lost 0 bases. The CDR3 spans 17 residues. Germline V gene data show CDR1 as DFQATT and CDR2 as SNEGSKA (reference sequence).

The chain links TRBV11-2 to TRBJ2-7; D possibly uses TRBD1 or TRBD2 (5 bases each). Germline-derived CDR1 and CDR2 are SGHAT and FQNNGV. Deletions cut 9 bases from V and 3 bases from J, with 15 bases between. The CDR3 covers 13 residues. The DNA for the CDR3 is TGTGCCAGGGAGGTCCAAGGGGACTACGAGCAGTACTTC. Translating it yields CAREVQGDYEQYF.

The CDR3 is CASSLGTVDGYTF. In DNA form, the CDR3 reads TGCGCCAGCAGCTTGGGGACAGTAGATGGCTACACCTTC. The chain has TRBV5-1 and TRBJ1-2; a weak D match, TRBD1 (6 bases). CDR1 SGHRS and CDR2 YFSETQ come from the germline V gene. V lost 0 bases and J lost 6, with 9 bases in between. The CDR3 is 13 residues long.

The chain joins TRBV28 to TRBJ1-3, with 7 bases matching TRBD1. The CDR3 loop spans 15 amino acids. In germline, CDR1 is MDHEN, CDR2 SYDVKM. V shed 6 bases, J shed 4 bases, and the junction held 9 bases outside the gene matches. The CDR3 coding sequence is TGTGCCAGCAGGGAAGAGGGACAGCGAGGAAACACCATATATTTT. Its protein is CASREEGQRGNTIYF. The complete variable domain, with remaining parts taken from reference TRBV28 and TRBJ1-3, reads DVKVTQSSRYLVKRTGEKVFLECVQDMDHENMFWYRQDPGLGLRLIYFSYDVKMKEKGDIPEGYSVSREKKERFSLILESASTNQTSMYLCASREEGQRGNTIYFGEGSWLTVV.

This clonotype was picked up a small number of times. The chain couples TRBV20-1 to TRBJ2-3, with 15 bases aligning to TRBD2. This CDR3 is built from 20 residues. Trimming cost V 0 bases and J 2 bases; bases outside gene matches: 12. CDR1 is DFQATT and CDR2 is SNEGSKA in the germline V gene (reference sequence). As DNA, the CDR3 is TGCAGTGCTAGAGATGGTGGGGGACTAGCGGGAGGTCGTGCCACAGATACGCAGTATTTT. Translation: CSARDGGGLAGGRATDTQYF.

The CDR3 coding sequence is TGTGCCAGCAGCCCGGACAGGGGTGAACTGTTTTTT. It specifies CASSPDRGELFF. The V and J genes are TRBV6-2 or TRBV6-3 and TRBJ1-4; 9 bases fit TRBD1. This CDR3 spans 12 amino acids. Germline V gene data show CDR1 as MNHEY and CDR2 as SVGEGT. V dropped 6 bases and J dropped 12; count of bases not matched to a gene: 5.

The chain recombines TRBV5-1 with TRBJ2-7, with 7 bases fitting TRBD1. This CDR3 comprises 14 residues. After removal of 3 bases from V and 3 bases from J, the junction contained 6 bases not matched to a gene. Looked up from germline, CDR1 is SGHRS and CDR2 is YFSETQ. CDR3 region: CASSSPGQSYEQYF. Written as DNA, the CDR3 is TGCGCCAGCAGCTCTCCGGGACAGAGCTACGAGCAGTACTTC.

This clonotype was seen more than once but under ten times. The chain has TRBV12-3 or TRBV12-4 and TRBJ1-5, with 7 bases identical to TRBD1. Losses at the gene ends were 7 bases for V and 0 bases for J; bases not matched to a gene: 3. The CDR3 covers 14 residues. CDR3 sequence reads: CASTRQGSNQPQHF. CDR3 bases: TGTGCCAGCACACGACAGGGTAGCAATCAGCCCCAGCATTTT.

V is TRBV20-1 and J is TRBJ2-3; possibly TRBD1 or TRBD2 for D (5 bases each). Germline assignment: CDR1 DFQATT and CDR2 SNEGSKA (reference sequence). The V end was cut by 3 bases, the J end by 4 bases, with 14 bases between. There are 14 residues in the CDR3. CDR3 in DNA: TGCAGTGCTAGGGGGGTGGGGTCCGCAGATACGCAGTATTTT. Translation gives CSARGVGSADTQYF.